Each of the 18 T cell receptor beta chains below was sequenced from the same sample in a study of T-cell reconstitution after alpha-beta-depleted transplantation in children. Unique molecular identifiers were used to barcode this TCRbeta library. MiXCR, run by TCRdb on the PCR reads, gives a single entry per CDR3 protein. This table has about 540,000 distinct CDR3 sequences, 15% to 20% appearing once. The sample here was PBMCs from the stem cell graft donor, taken from the stem cell graft. The receptor set was obtained from a human donor who donated a stem cell graft to a child with acute lymphoblastic leukemia.

This clonotype turned up a few times. The chain links TRBV4-1 to TRBJ1-1; D is uncertain. Germline CDR1 and CDR2: MGHRA and YSYEKL. Trimming shortened V by 2 bases and J by 4 bases, and 8 bases separated the two germline ends. The CDR3 sequence is 13 residues long. CDR3 region: CASSQQVPTEAFF. CDR3 nucleotides: TGCGCCAGCAGCCAACAGGTCCCCACTGAAGCTTTCTTT.

This clonotype has more than one count but fewer than ten. The rearrangement uses TRBV6-5 and TRBJ2-1; D is unresolved. Germline CDR1 and CDR2: MNHEY and SVGAGI. CDR3 length: 12 amino acids. Deletions cut 6 bases from V and 6 bases from J, with 9 bases between. The CDR3 spells CASRSLVNEQFF. In DNA, the CDR3 is TGTGCCAGCAGGTCTTTGGTCAATGAGCAGTTCTTC.

This clonotype came up a few times. Written as DNA, the CDR3 is TGTGCCAGCTCAAGGACCGCCATGAACACTGAAGCTTTCTTT. As protein: CASSRTAMNTEAFF. The J gene is TRBJ1-1, the V gene TRBV18; D not resolved. V dropped 5 bases and J dropped 0 bases, with 10 bases sitting between them. This CDR3 spans 14 amino acids. Germline lookup yields CDR1 KGHSH and CDR2 LQKENI.

This clonotype was seen a handful of times. The CDR3 loop reads CASSPRVSEKLFF. The CDR3, as DNA: TGTGCCAGCAGCCCCAGGGTTAGTGAAAAACTGTTTTTT. This chain joins TRBV4-2 and TRBJ1-4; tentative D call: TRBD1 (5 bases). The CDR3 length is 13 residues. Trimming removed 4 bases from V and 7 bases from J, with 10 bases in between. In germline, CDR1 is LGHNA, CDR2 YNFKEQ.

The genes are TRBV12-3 or TRBV12-4 and TRBJ2-2; maybe TRBD1 (5 bases). V lost 5 bases, J lost 2 bases, and 15 bases lay in between. The CDR3 is 16 amino acids. DNA for the CDR3: TGTGCCAGCAGTCTTCCCTGGGGCCGCAACACCGGGGAGCTGTTTTTT. Translation gives CASSLPWGRNTGELFF.

The rearrangement uses TRBV7-9 and TRBJ2-7, with D tentatively TRBD2 (6 bases). V lost 7 bases and J 3 bases, leaving 13 bases between the germline ends. CDR1 is SEHNR, CDR2 FQNEAQ, per germline (reference sequence). This CDR3 region has 13 residues. The CDR3 bases are TGTGCCAGCATGGGACTGACCTTCTACGAGCAGTACTTC. Translating it yields CASMGLTFYEQYF.

This clonotype was picked up many times. The rearrangement links TRBV5-1 to TRBJ2-7; no reliable D call. Trimming removed 0 bases from V and 0 bases from J, with 7 bases in between. From germline, CDR1 is SGHRS and CDR2 YFSETQ. This CDR3 is built from 14 residues. The DNA of the CDR3 is TGCGCCAGCAGCTTGGGGACGGACTCCTACGAGCAGTACTTC. Translated: CASSLGTDSYEQYF.

This clonotype was detected only a few times. The V call is TRBV20-1, the J call TRBJ2-1; D may be TRBD2 (6 bases). Germline V lookup: CDR1 DFQATT, CDR2 SNEGSKA (reference sequence). The CDR3 length is 16 residues. Trimming took 3 bases from V and 2 from J, leaving 17 bases between them. This chain's CDR3 is CSARGRRRGPYNEQFF. CDR3 nucleotides: TGCAGTGCTAGGGGTCGGAGGAGGGGCCCCTACAATGAGCAGTTCTTC.

The CDR3 coding sequence is TGTGCCAGCAGTTACCGTTCTTTCGATCCCAGGGGATTCTCCTACGAGCAGTACTTC. Amino acids: CASSYRSFDPRGFSYEQYF. The V gene is TRBV6-5, the J gene TRBJ2-7; a possible D gene is TRBD1 (6 bases). CDR1 is MNHEY and CDR2 is SVGAGI in the germline V gene. V was shortened by 2 bases and J by 0 bases, with 23 bases between the two germline ends. This CDR3 contains 19 residues.

The chain uses TRBV27 and TRBJ2-7, with TRBD2 as a possible D gene (7 bases). The CDR3 totals 16 residues. The V gene's germline CDR1 is MNHEY and CDR2 SMNVEV (reference sequence). Trimming shortened V by 1 base and J by 2 bases, and 15 bases separated the two germline ends. The CDR3 loop reads CASSLLIGGLAYEQYF. DNA of the CDR3: TGTGCCAGCAGTTTATTGATCGGGGGGCTTGCCTACGAGCAGTACTTC.

This clonotype was detected once. The chain recombines TRBV9 with TRBJ1-3; D call uncertain. Between the trimmed V and J ends, which lost 4 bases and 1 base, there was a span of 21 bases. CDR1 is SGDLS and CDR2 is YYNGEE in the germline V gene. The CDR3 is made up of 18 amino acids. Here the CDR3 reads CASSLDPTLDESGNTIYF. DNA of the CDR3: TGTGCCAGCAGCCTGGACCCCACCCTTGATGAATCTGGAAACACCATATATTTT.

This clonotype was detected only a few times. The chain combines TRBV12-3 or TRBV12-4 with TRBJ2-7; the match to TRBD2 covers 10 bases. The V segment lost 1 base and the J segment 2 bases; nucleotides outside the gene matches: 11. The CDR3 totals 18 residues. The CDR3 DNA follows: TGTGCCAGCAGTTTAGGGCTAGCGGGAGTTGTTAGCCCCTACGAGCAGTACTTC. Translation gives CASSLGLAGVVSPYEQYF.

This sequence joins TRBV29-1 and TRBJ1-1; tentative D call: TRBD1 (5 bases). V was cut by 3 bases and J by 1 base, with 15 bases left in between. The CDR3 sequence is 15 residues long. CDR1 is SQVTM, CDR2 ANQGSEA, per germline. The CDR3 sequence: CSVEGDEWGNTEAFF. For the CDR3, the DNA is TGCAGCGTTGAGGGGGATGAGTGGGGGAACACTGAAGCTTTCTTT.

The rearrangement uses TRBV18 and TRBJ1-1; no reliable D call. Trimming took 2 bases from V and 0 from J, leaving 13 bases between them. Germline lookup yields CDR1 KGHSH and CDR2 LQKENI. This CDR3 is built from 16 residues. The CDR3 DNA follows: TGTGCCAGCTCACCAAGGCTACCGAATTTGAACACTGAAGCTTTCTTT. Amino acid sequence: CASSPRLPNLNTEAFF.

This clonotype has just a few counts. The chain couples TRBV7-9 to TRBJ1-1; D call uncertain. CDR3 size: 17 residues. Deletions cut 5 bases from V and 1 base from J, with 20 bases between. The V gene's germline CDR1 is SEHNR and CDR2 FQNEAQ (reference sequence). The CDR3 reads CASSLGIFSIWNTEAFF. CDR3 bases: TGTGCCAGCAGCCTGGGGATATTCTCAATCTGGAACACTGAAGCTTTCTTT.

This clonotype was found a few times. The chain recombines TRBV12-3 or TRBV12-4 with TRBJ1-1; D remains unclear. Trimming pared 3 bases from V and 2 bases from J, leaving 10 bases between. The CDR3 covers 14 residues. In DNA form, the CDR3 reads TGTGCCAGCAGTTTTGGTGTATCAAACACTGAAGCTTTCTTT. This sequence encodes CASSFGVSNTEAFF.

The chain recombines TRBV19 with TRBJ2-1; D uncertain. The CDR3 consists of 13 residues. Looked up from germline, CDR1 is LNHDA and CDR2 is SQIVND (reference sequence). V was trimmed by 4 bases and J by 6 bases, leaving 10 bases between them. The CDR3 coding sequence is TGTGCCAGTAGTAAGGTAGTAGGCAATGAGCAGTTCTTC. Protein: CASSKVVGNEQFF.

This clonotype appeared a few times. V is TRBV12-3 or TRBV12-4 and J is TRBJ1-2; D call uncertain. The CDR3 extends over 16 amino acids. The V end lost 5 bases, the J end lost 4 bases, and 20 bases lay between the germline ends. CDR3 residues: CASSPSRGSIAYGYTF. CDR3 in DNA: TGTGCCAGCAGTCCTTCCCGAGGCTCGATCGCCTATGGCTACACCTTC.